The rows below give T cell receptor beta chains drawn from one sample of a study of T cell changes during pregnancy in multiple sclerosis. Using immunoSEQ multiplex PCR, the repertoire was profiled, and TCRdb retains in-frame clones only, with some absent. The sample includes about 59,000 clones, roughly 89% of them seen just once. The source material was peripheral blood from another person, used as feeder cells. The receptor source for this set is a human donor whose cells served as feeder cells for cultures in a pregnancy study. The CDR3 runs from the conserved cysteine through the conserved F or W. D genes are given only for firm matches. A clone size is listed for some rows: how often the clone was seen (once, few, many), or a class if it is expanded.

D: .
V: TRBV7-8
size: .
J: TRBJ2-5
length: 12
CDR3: CASSARQETQYF
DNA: TGTGCCAGCAGCGCCCGCCAGGAGACCCAGTACTTC

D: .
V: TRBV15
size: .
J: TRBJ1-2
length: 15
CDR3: CATSRDPRTAAGYTF
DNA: TGTGCCACCAGCAGAGACCCACGGACAGCAGCAGGCTACACCTTC

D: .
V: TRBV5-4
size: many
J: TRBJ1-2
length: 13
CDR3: CASSRPGNYGYTF
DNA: TGTGCCAGCAGCCGCCCAGGGAACTATGGCTACACCTTC

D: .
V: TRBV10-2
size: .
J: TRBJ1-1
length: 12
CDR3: CASRDRGTEAFF
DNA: TGCGCCAGCAGGGACAGAGGGACTGAAGCTTTCTTT

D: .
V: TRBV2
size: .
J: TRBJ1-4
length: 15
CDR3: CASSELDGIDEKLFF
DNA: TGTGCCAGCAGTGAATTAGATGGAATTGACGAAAAACTGTTTTTT

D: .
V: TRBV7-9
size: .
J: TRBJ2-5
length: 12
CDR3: CASSWYQETQYF
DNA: TGTGCCAGCAGTTGGTACCAAGAGACCCAGTACTTC

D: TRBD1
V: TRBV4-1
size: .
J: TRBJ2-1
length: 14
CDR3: CASSPQGFHNEQFF
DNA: TGCGCCAGCAGCCCACAGGGGTTTCACAATGAGCAGTTCTTC

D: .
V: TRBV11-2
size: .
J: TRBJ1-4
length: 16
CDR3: CASSLNMDRFNEKLFF
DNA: TGTGCCAGCAGTCTCAACATGGACAGATTTAATGAAAAACTGTTTTTT

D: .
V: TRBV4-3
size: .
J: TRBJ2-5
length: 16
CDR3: CASSQHHRTGSETQYF
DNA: TGCGCCAGCAGTCAACACCATCGCACAGGTTCAGAGACCCAGTACTTC

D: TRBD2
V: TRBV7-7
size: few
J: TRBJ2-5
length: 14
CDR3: CASSPRLARETQYF
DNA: TGTGCTAGCAGCCCGCGACTAGCGAGGGAGACCCAGTACTTC

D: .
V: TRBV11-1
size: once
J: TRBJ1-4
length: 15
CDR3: CASSLPKGGNEKLFF
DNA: TGTGCCAGCAGCCTCCCAAAGGGGGGAAATGAAAAACTGTTTTTT

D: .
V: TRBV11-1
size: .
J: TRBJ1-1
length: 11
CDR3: CASTHNTEAFF
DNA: TGTGCCAGCACCCACAACACTGAAGCTTTCTTT

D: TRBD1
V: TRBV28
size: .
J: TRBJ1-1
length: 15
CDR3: CASSLASTGRTEAFF
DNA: TGTGCCAGCAGTTTAGCCTCGACAGGGAGGACTGAAGCTTTCTTT

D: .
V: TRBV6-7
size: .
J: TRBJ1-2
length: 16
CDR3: CASSHKGKRGGGRYTF
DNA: TGTGCCAGCAGTCACAAGGGTAAAAGGGGGGGCGGACGCTACACCTTC

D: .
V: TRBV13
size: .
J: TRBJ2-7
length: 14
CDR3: CASSSRQRPYEQYF
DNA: TGTGCCAGCAGCTCAAGACAGAGACCCTACGAGCAGTACTTC

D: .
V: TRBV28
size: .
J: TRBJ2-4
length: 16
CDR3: CASSSDLGNVANIQYF
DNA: TGTGCCAGCAGTTCAGATCTGGGGAATGTAGCGAACATTCAGTACTTC

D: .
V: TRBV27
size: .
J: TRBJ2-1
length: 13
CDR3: CASSPTTDNEQFF
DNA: TGTGCCAGCAGTCCAACCACGGACAATGAGCAGTTCTTC

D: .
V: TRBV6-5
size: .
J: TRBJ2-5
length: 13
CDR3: CASSLTGYRTQYF
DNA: TGTGCCAGCAGCCTCACAGGGTACCGGACCCAGTACTTC

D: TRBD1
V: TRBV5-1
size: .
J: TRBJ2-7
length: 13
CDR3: CASRVDRDYEQYF
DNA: TGCGCCAGCAGAGTGGACAGGGACTACGAGCAGTACTTC

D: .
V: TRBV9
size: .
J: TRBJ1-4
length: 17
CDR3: CASSRFGEAALNEKLFF
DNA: TGTGCCAGCAGCCGGTTTGGGGAAGCCGCCCTTAATGAAAAACTGTTTTTT

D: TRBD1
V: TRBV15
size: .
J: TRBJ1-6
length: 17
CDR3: CATSSGFSGRGRSPLHF
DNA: TGTGCCACCAGCAGTGGCTTCTCGGGCAGGGGGCGATCACCCCTCCACTTT

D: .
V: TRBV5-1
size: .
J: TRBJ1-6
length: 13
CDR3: CASSLEQNSPLHF
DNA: TGCGCCAGCAGCTTGGAACAGAATTCACCCCTCCACTTT

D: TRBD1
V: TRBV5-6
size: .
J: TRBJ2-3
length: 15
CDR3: CASSLYRGRTDTQYF
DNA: TGTGCCAGCAGCTTGTACAGGGGACGCACAGATACGCAGTATTTT

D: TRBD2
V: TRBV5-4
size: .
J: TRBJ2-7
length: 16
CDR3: CASSLVSGGAPYEQYF
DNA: TGTGCCAGCAGCTTGGTGAGCGGGGGGGCCCCCTACGAGCAGTACTTC

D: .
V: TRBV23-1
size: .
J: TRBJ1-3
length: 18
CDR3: CASSQFRTVLSSGNTIYF
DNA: TGCGCCAGCAGTCAATTTAGGACAGTGCTTAGCTCTGGAAACACCATATATTTT

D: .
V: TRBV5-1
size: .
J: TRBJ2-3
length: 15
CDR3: CASSPRGGAADTQYF
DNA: TGCGCCAGCAGCCCCCGAGGAGGGGCCGCAGATACGCAGTATTTT

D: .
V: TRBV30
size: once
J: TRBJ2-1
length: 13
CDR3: CAWSIPGTLEQFF
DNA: TGTGCCTGGAGTATTCCGGGGACTCTTGAGCAGTTCTTC

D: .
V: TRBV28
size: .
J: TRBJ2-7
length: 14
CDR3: CASSSPNQGYEQYF
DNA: TGTGCCAGCAGTTCACCTAACCAGGGGTACGAGCAGTACTTC

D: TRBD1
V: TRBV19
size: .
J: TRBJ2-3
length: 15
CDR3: CASSLGQGFADTQYF
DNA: TGTGCCAGTAGTCTGGGACAGGGGTTTGCAGATACGCAGTATTTT

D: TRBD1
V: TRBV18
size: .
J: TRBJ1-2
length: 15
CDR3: CASSPSGDRAYGYTF
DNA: TGTGCCAGCTCACCAAGCGGTGACAGGGCCTATGGCTACACCTTC

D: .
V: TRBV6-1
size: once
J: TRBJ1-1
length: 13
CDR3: CASSEAENTEAFF
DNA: TGTGCCAGCAGTGAAGCCGAGAACACTGAAGCTTTCTTT

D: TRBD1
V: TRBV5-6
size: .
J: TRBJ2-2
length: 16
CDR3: CASSLNSGTVAGELFF
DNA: TGTGCCAGCAGCCTCAACTCCGGGACAGTTGCCGGGGAGCTGTTTTTT

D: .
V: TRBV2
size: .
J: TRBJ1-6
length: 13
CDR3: CASQGASNSPLHF
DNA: TGTGCCAGCCAAGGGGCGTCTAATTCACCCCTCCACTTT

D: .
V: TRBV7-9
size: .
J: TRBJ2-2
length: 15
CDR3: CASSLDSGATGELFF
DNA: TGTGCCAGCAGCTTAGATTCGGGGGCCACCGGGGAGCTGTTTTTT

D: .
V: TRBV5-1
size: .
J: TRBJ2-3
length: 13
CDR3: CASLREYTDTQYF
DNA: TGCGCCAGCCTCAGGGAGTACACAGATACGCAGTATTTT

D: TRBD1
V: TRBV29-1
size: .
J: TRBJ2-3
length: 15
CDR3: CSVVRGRIATDTQYF
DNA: TGCAGCGTTGTAAGGGGGCGGATTGCCACAGATACGCAGTATTTT

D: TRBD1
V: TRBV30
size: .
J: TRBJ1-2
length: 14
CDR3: CASDRPGGLYGYTF
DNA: TGTGCCTCCGACCGCCCAGGGGGTCTTTATGGCTACACCTTC

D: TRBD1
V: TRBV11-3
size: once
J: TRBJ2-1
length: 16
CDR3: CASSIGGTGRNNEQFF
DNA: TGTGCCAGCAGCATAGGGGGGACAGGGCGGAACAATGAGCAGTTCTTC

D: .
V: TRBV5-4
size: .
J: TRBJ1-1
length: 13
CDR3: CASSSQMNTEAFF
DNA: TGTGCCAGCAGCTCACAAATGAACACTGAAGCTTTCTTT

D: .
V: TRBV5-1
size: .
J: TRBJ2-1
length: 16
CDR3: CASSLGGSGGYNEQFF
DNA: TGCGCCAGCAGCTTGGGCGGTAGCGGAGGGTACAATGAGCAGTTCTTC

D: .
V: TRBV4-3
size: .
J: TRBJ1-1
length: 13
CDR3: CASSQSTNTEAFF
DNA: TGCGCCAGCAGCCAGTCAACGAACACTGAAGCTTTCTTT

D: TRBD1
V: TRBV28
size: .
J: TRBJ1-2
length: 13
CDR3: CASSVGQGYGYTF
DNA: TGTGCCAGCAGTGTTGGACAGGGCTATGGCTACACCTTC

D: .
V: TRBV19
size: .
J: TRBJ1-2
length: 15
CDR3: CASSMTLRVLWGYTF
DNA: TGTGCCAGTAGTATGACCCTCCGCGTTCTGTGGGGCTACACCTTC

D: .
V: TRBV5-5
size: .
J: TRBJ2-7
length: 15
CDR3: CASSFAPLGSYEQYF
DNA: TGTGCCAGCAGCTTCGCCCCGCTGGGCTCCTACGAGCAGTACTTC

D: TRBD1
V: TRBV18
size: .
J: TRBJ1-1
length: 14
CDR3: CASSLTGGNTEAFF
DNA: TGTGCCAGCTCACTGACAGGGGGCAACACTGAAGCTTTCTTT

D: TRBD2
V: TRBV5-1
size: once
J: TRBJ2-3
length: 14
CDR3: CASSAGGRTDTQYF
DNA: TGCGCCAGCAGCGCGGGGGGCCGCACAGATACGCAGTATTTT

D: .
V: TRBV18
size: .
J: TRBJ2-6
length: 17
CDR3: CASSPQVTLSGANVLTF
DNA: TGTGCCAGCTCCCCCCAGGTTACCCTCTCTGGGGCCAACGTCCTGACTTTC

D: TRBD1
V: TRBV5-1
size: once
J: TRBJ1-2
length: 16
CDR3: CASSLGPGQGLGGYTF
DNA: TGCGCCAGCAGCTTGGGTCCGGGACAGGGCTTAGGTGGCTACACCTTC

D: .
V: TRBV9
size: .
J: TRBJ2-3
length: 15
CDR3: CASSVAGFSTDTQYF
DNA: TGTGCCAGCAGCGTAGCGGGGTTTAGCACAGATACGCAGTATTTT

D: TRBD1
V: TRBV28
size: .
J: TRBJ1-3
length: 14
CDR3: CASIQGASGNTIYF
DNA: TGTGCCAGCATCCAGGGGGCTTCTGGAAACACCATATATTTT

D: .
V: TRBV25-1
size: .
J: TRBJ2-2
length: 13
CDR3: CASSERKWEELFF
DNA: TGTGCCAGCAGTGAACGGAAATGGGAGGAGCTGTTTTTT